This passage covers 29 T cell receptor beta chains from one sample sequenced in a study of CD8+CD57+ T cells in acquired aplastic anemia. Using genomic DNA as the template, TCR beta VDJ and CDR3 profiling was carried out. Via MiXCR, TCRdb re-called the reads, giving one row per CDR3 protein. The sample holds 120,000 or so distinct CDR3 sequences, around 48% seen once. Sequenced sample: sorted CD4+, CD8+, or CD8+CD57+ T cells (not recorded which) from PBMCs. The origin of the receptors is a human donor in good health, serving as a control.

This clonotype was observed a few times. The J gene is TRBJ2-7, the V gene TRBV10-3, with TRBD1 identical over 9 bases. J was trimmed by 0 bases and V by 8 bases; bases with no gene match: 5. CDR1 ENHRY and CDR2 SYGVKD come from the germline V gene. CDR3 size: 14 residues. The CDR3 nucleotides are TGTGCCATCGCGGGGACAGGGAGCTCCTACGAGCAGTACTTC. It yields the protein CAIAGTGSSYEQYF.

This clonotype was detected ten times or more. The CDR3 sequence is CASSYTAGGETQYF. CDR3 sequence (DNA): TGTGCCAGCAGCTATACAGCGGGGGGTGAAACGCAGTATTTT. The rearrangement links TRBV7-2 to TRBJ2-3; 9 positions agree with TRBD2. Unmatched junction bases numbered 8, after V lost 4 bases and J lost 9 bases. Germline assignment: CDR1 SGHTA and CDR2 FQGNSA. The CDR3 runs 14 residues.

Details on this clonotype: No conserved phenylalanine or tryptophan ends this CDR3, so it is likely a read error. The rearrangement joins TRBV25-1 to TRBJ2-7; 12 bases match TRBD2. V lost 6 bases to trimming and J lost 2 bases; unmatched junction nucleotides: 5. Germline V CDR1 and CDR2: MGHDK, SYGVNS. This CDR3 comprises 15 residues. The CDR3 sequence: CASSRPSGGAYEQYL. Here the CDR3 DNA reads TGTGCCAGCAGCCGGCCTAGCGGGGGGGCCTACGAGCAGTACCTC.

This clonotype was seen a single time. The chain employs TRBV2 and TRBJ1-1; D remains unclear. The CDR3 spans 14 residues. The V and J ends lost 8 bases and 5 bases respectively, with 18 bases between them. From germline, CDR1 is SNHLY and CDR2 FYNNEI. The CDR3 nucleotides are TGTGCCAGCGAATGGAGGGCGCTTGGGACTGAAGCTTTCTTT. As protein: CASEWRALGTEAFF.

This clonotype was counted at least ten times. CDR3 DNA: TGTGCCAGCAGCCCCAGCCCAATAATGAACACTGAAGCTTTCTTT. Protein product: CASSPSPIMNTEAFF. The chain employs TRBV7-2 and TRBJ1-1; D call uncertain. CDR1 is SGHTA, CDR2 FQGNSA, per germline. The CDR3 has 15 residues. Trimming cost V 5 bases and J 0 bases, with 13 bases left between them.

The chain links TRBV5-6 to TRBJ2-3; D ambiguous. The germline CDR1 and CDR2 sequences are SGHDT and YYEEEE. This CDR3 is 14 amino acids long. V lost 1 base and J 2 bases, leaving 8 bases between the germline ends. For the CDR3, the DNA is TGTGCCAGCAGCTTGTACACTAACACAGATACGCAGTATTTT. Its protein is CASSLYTNTDTQYF.

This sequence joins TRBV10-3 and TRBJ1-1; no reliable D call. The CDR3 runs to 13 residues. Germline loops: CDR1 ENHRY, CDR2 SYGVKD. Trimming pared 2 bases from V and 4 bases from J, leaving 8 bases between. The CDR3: CAISEGVGTEAFF. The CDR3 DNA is TGTGCCATCAGTGAGGGGGTCGGCACTGAAGCTTTCTTT.

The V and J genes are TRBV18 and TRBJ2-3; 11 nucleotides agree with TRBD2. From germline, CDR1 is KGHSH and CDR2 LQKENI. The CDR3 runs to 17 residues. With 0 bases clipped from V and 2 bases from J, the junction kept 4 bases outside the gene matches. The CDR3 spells CASSPPLAGGTTDTQYF. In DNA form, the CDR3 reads TGTGCCAGCTCACCACCCCTAGCGGGAGGAACCACAGATACGCAGTATTTT.

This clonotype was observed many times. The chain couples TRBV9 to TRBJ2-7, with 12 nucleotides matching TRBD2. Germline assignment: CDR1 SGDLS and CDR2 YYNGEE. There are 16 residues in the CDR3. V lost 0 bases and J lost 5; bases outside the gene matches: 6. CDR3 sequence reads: CASSVDSSGGVHEQYF. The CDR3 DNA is TGTGCCAGCAGCGTAGATTCTAGCGGGGGGGTCCACGAGCAGTACTTC.

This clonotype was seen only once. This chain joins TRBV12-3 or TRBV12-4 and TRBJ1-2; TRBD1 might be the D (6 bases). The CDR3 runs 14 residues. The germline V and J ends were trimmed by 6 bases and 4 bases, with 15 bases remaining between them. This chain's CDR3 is CASREGQTRYGYTF. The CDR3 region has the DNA TGTGCCAGCAGAGAAGGACAGACACGCTATGGCTACACCTTC.

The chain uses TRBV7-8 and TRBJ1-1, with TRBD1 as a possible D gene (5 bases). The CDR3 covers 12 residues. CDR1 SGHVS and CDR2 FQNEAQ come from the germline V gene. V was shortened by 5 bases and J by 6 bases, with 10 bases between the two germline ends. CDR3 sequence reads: CASSISGSEAFF. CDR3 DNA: TGTGCCAGCAGCATATCAGGGTCTGAAGCTTTCTTT.

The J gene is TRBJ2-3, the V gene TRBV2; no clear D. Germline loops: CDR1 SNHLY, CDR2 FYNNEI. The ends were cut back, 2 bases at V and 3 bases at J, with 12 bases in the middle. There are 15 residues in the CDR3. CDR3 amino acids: CASSERITPTDTQYF. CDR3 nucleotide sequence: TGTGCCAGCAGTGAAAGGATAACACCGACAGATACGCAGTATTTT.

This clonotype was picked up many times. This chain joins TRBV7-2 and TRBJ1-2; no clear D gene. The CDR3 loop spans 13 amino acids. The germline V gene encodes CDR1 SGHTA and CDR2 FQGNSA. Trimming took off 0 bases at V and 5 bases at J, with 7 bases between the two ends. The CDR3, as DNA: TGTGCCAGCAGCTTAGCGGCGGGGTATGGCTACACCTTC. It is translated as CASSLAAGYGYTF.

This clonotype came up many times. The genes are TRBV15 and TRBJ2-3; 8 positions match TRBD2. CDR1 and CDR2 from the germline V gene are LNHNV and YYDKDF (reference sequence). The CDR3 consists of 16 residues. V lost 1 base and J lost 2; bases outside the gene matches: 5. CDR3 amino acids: CATSRVAGGYTDTQYF. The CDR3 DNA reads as TGTGCCACCAGCAGAGTGGCGGGGGGATACACAGATACGCAGTATTTT.

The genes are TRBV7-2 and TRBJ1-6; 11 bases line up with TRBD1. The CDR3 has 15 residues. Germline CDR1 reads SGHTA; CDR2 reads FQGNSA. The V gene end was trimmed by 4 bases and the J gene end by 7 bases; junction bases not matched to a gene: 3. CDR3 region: CASSSGQGGNSPLHF. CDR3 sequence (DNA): TGTGCCAGCAGCTCGGGACAGGGGGGGAATTCACCCCTCCACTTT.

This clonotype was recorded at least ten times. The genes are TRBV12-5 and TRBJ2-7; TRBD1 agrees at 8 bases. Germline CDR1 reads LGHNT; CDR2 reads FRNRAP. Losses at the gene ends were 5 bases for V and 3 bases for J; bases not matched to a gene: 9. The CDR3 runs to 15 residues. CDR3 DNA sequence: TGTGCTAGTGGTGCAGGACAGGGATTAGGCTACGAGCAGTACTTC. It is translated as CASGAGQGLGYEQYF.

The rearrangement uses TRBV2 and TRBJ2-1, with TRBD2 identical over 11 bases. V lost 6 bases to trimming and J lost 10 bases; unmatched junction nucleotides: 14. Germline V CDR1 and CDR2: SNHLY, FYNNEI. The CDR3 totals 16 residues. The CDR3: CASSAPGLADQGEQFF. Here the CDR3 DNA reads TGTGCCAGCAGCGCCCCGGGACTAGCGGACCAGGGGGAGCAGTTCTTC. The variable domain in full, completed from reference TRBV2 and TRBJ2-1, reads EPEVTQTPSHQVTQMGQEVILRCVPISNHLYFYWYRQILGQKVEFLVSFYNNEISEKSEIFDDQFSVERPDGSNFTLKIRSTKLEDSAMYFCASSAPGLADQGEQFFGPGTRLTVL.

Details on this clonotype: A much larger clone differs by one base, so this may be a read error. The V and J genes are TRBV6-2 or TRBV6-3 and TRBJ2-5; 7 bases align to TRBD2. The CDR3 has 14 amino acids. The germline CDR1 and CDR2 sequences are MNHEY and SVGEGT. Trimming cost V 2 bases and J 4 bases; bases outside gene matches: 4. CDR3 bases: TGTGCCAGCAGTTACACTAGCGAGGGAGAGACCCAGTACTTC. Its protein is CASSYTSEGETQYF.

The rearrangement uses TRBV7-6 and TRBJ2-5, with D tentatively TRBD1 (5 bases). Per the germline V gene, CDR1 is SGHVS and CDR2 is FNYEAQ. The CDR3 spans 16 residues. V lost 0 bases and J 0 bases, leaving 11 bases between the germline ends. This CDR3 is CASSLAAGPYQETQYF. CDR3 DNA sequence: TGTGCCAGCAGCTTAGCCGCAGGGCCCTACCAAGAGACCCAGTACTTC.

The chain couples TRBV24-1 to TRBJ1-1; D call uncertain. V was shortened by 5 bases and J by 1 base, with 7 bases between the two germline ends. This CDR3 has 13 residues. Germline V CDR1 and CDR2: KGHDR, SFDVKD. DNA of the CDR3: TGTGCCACCAGTGGCCGACAGAACACTGAAGCTTTCTTT. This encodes CATSGRQNTEAFF.

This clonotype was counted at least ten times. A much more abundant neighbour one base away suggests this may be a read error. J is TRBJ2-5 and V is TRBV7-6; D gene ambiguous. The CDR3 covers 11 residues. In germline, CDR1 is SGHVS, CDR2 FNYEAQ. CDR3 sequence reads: CASSPSETQCF. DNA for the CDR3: TGTGCCAGCAGCCCATCCGAGACCCAGTGCTTC.

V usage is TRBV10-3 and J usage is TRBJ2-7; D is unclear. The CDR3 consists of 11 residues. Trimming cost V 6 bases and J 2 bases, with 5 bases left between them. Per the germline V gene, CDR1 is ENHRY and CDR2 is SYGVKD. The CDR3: CAIRGTYEQYF. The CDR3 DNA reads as TGTGCCATCAGGGGAACCTACGAGCAGTACTTC.

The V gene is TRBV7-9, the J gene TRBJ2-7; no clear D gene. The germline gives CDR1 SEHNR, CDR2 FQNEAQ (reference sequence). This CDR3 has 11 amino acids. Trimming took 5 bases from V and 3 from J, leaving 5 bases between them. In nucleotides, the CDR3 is TGTGCCAGCAGCCATAGCTACGAGCAGTACTTC. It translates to CASSHSYEQYF.

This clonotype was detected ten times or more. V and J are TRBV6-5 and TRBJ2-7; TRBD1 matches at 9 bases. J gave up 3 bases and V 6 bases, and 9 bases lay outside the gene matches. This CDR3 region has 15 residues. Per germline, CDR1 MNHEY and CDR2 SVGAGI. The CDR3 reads CASRPPTGGDYEQYF. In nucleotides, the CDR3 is TGTGCCAGCAGACCTCCGACAGGGGGGGACTACGAGCAGTACTTC.

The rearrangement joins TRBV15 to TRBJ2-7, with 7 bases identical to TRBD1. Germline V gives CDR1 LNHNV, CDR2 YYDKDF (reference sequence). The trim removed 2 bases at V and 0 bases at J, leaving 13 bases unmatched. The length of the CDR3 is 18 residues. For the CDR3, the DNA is TGTGCCACCAGCAGATTATCGTCCGGGACAGCGAGCTCCTACGAGCAGTACTTC. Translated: CATSRLSSGTASSYEQYF.

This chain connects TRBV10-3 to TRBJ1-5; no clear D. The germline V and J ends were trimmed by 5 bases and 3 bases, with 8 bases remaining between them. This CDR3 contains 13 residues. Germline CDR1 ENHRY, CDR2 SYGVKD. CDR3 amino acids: CAISPRDNQPQHF. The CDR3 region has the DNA TGTGCCATCAGTCCGCGGGACAATCAGCCCCAGCATTTT.

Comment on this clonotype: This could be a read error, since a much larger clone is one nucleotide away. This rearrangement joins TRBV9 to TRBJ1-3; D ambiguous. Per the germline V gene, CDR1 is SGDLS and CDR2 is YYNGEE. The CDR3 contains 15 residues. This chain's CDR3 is CASSVAATIGSTIYF. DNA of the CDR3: TGTGCCAGCAGCGTAGCTGCAACAATTGGAAGCACCATATATTTT.

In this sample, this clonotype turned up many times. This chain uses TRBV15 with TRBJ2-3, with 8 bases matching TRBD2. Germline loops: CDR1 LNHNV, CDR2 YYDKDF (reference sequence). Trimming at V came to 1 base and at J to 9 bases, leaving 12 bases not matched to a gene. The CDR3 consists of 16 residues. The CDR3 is CATSRGGSTGLGTQYF. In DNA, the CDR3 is TGTGCCACCAGCAGAGGGGGGAGCACGGGACTAGGAACGCAGTATTTT. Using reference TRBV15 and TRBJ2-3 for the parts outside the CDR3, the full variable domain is DAMVIQNPRYQVTQFGKPVTLSCSQTLNHNVMYWYQQKSSQAPKLLFHYYDKDFNNEADTPDNFQSRRPNTSFCFLDIRSPGLGDTAMYLCATSRGGSTGLGTQYFGPGTRLTVL.

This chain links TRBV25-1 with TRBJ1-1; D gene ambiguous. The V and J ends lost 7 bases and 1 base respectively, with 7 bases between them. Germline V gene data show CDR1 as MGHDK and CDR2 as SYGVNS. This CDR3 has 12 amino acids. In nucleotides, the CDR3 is TGTGCCAGCAATTACGGGAACACTGAAGCTTTCTTT. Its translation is CASNYGNTEAFF.